Listed here are 18 T cell receptor beta chains from one sample, sequenced in a study of CD8+CD57+ T cells in acquired aplastic anemia. TCR beta VDJ and CDR3 profiles were obtained from a genomic DNA template. TCRdb reprocessed the reads via MiXCR and lists one record per CDR3 protein. The sample lists around 150,000 distinct CDR3 sequences; around 41% were seen once. Sequencing used sorted CD4+, CD8+, or CD8+CD57+ T cells (not recorded which) from PBMCs. Receptor source: a human donor in good health, serving as a control.

This chain uses TRBV15 with TRBJ2-6, with 7 nucleotides matching TRBD1. Germline assignment: CDR1 LNHNV and CDR2 YYDKDF (reference sequence). The CDR3 sequence is 18 residues long. V trimming: 3 bases; J trimming: 0 bases; junction bases outside the gene matches: 8. CDR3 nucleotides: TGTGCCACCAGCAGGCCGGGACAGACCTACTCTGGGGCCAACGTCCTGACTTTC. Its protein product is CATSRPGQTYSGANVLTF.

This clonotype showed up just a few times. This may come from a read error, since a much larger clone is one base off. This chain links TRBV19 with TRBJ2-3; 12 bases line up with TRBD2. In germline, CDR1 is LNHDA, CDR2 SQIVND (reference sequence). This CDR3 contains 19 residues. The CDR3 DNA is TGTGCCAGTAGTATACTGTGGACTAGCGGGGCCCCGCTCACAGATACGCGGTATTTT. Protein product: CASSILWTSGAPLTDTRYF. The full variable domain, with the rest looked up from reference TRBV19 and TRBJ2-3, is DGGITQSPKYLFRKEGQNVTLSCEQNLNHDAMYWYRQDPGQGLRLIYYSQIVNDFQKGDIAEGYSVSREKKESFPLTVTSAQKNPTAFYLCASSILWTSGAPLTDTRYFGPGTRLTVL.

This clonotype showed up many times. J is TRBJ1-6 and V is TRBV19, with TRBD1 matching 7 bases. This CDR3 is built from 14 residues. Germline V gene sequence: CDR1 LNHDA, CDR2 SQIVND (reference sequence). V trimming: 6 bases; J trimming: 5 bases; junction bases outside the gene matches: 4. CDR3: CASRTGTDNSPLHF. The CDR3 DNA follows: TGTGCCAGTAGAACCGGGACAGATAATTCACCCCTCCACTTT.

This clonotype was observed many times. This chain connects TRBV9 to TRBJ1-2; D is perhaps TRBD1 (5 bases). CDR3 length: 17 residues. The V gene lost 0 bases and the J gene lost 3 bases, with 18 bases spanning the gap. Germline CDR1 reads SGDLS; CDR2 reads YYNGEE. The CDR3 DNA is TGTGCCAGCAGCGTAGGCTGGGGACGCGGAGGGGACTATGGCTACACCTTC. It yields the protein CASSVGWGRGGDYGYTF.

This clonotype has ten or more counts. The genes are TRBV12-3 or TRBV12-4 and TRBJ1-2; D is uncertain. V was trimmed by 5 bases and J by 5 bases, leaving 9 bases between them. This CDR3 has 12 amino acids. CDR3 coding DNA: TGTGCCAGCAGTCCCCAGCGGTATGGCTACACCTTC. Translation gives CASSPQRYGYTF.

The chain combines TRBV20-1 with TRBJ1-2, with unresolved D. The CDR3 is 16 amino acids. Trimming took 0 bases from V and 8 from J, leaving 22 bases between them. Germline V CDR1 and CDR2: DFQATT, SNEGSKA (reference sequence). CDR3 loop: CSARDQPREGVGGYTF. In nucleotides, the CDR3 is TGCAGTGCTAGAGATCAACCTCGGGAGGGAGTTGGCGGCTACACCTTC.

The count of this clonotype is one. This sequence joins TRBV10-3 and TRBJ2-2; D not resolved. The CDR3 totals 11 residues. Germline V CDR1 and CDR2: ENHRY, SYGVKD. Trimming took 7 bases from V and 5 from J, leaving 5 bases between them. CDR3: CAITATGELFF. As DNA, the CDR3 is TGTGCCATCACCGCAACCGGGGAGCTGTTTTTT.

The table lists this clonotype with many counts. V and J are TRBV5-1 and TRBJ2-3; 8 bases match TRBD2. The germline V gene encodes CDR1 SGHRS and CDR2 YFSETQ. The CDR3 consists of 16 residues. V shed 0 bases and J 0 bases; nucleotides not matched to a gene: 3. As DNA, the CDR3 is TGCGCCAGCAGCTTGGAGCGGGGGCCTAGCACAGATACGCAGTATTTT. This encodes CASSLERGPSTDTQYF.

The chain joins TRBV6-2 or TRBV6-3 to TRBJ2-2, with D perhaps matching TRBD2 (5 bases). The CDR3 contains 18 residues. Trimming removed 0 bases at V and 6 bases at J, with 20 bases between. Looked up from germline, CDR1 is MNHEY and CDR2 is SVGEGT. DNA for the CDR3: TGTGCCAGCAGTTACTCGACTGTGAGAGAGGGCGGATCCGGGGAGCTGTTTTTT. Amino acids: CASSYSTVREGGSGELFF.

This clonotype was picked up many times. The V gene is TRBV20-1, the J gene TRBJ2-4; D could derive from TRBD1 or TRBD2 (5 bases each). Germline V gene data show CDR1 as DFQATT and CDR2 as SNEGSKA (reference sequence). This CDR3 comprises 14 residues. Trimming took off 3 bases at V and 9 bases at J, with 18 bases between the two ends. CDR3 in amino acids: CSARAGTQWGIQYF. CDR3 DNA sequence: TGCAGTGCTAGGGCCGGGACCCAATGGGGCATTCAGTACTTC.

In this sample, this clonotype turned up many times. V is TRBV14 and J is TRBJ2-3, with TRBD1 matching over 7 bases. Germline CDR1 is SGHDN and CDR2 is FVKESK. After removal of 4 bases from V and 5 bases from J, the junction contained 12 bases not matched to a gene. This CDR3 comprises 16 residues. CDR3 sequence reads: CASSPYGTDLKDTQYF. Here the CDR3 DNA reads TGTGCCAGCAGCCCTTACGGGACAGACTTAAAAGATACGCAGTATTTT.

The chain uses TRBV24-1 and TRBJ2-3, with D perhaps matching TRBD2 (6 bases). V was pared by 4 bases and J by 0 bases, with 22 bases between. The V gene's germline CDR1 is KGHDR and CDR2 SFDVKD. The CDR3 contains 19 residues. CDR3 sequence reads: CATSDPRGYGEGSTDTQYF. For the CDR3, the DNA is TGTGCCACCAGTGACCCCCGGGGGTACGGAGAGGGGAGCACAGATACGCAGTATTTT.

This chain links TRBV24-1 with TRBJ1-2; D possibly corresponds to TRBD1 (6 bases). The germline V gene has CDR1 KGHDR and CDR2 SFDVKD. The CDR3 extends over 17 amino acids. The V and J ends lost 5 bases and 0 bases respectively, with 18 bases between them. This CDR3 reads CATSARAGTLANYGYTF. The DNA for the CDR3 is TGTGCCACCAGTGCTAGAGCCGGGACACTCGCTAACTATGGCTACACCTTC.

The chain employs TRBV10-2 and TRBJ1-6; no clear D gene. Looked up from germline, CDR1 is WSHSY and CDR2 is SAAADI. Deletions cut 3 bases from V and 1 base from J, with 10 bases between. The CDR3 is 16 amino acids. The CDR3: CASSERLSSYNSPLHF. The CDR3 DNA follows: TGCGCCAGCAGTGAACGACTAAGTTCCTATAATTCACCCCTCCACTTT.

This rearrangement joins TRBV19 to TRBJ2-5; D may correspond to TRBD1 or TRBD2 (6 bases each). Per germline, CDR1 LNHDA and CDR2 SQIVND (reference sequence). V lost 2 bases and J lost 2, with 12 bases in between. This CDR3 has 15 amino acids. CDR3 protein: CASSIRGGQQETQYF. Written as DNA, the CDR3 is TGTGCCAGTAGTATACGTGGGGGGCAACAAGAGACCCAGTACTTC.

V and J are TRBV2 and TRBJ2-7, with 7 bases that match TRBD1. The CDR3 is 15 amino acids. Germline CDR1 reads SNHLY; CDR2 reads FYNNEI. The trim removed 4 bases at V and 3 bases at J, leaving 9 bases unmatched. The CDR3 loop reads CASSAEQGYLYEQYF. Written as DNA, the CDR3 is TGTGCCAGCAGTGCGGAACAGGGGTACCTCTACGAGCAGTACTTC.

The rearrangement links TRBV20-1 to TRBJ2-7; 7 bases align to TRBD2. Trimming cost V 5 bases and J 0 bases; bases outside gene matches: 10. Germline lookup yields CDR1 DFQATT and CDR2 SNEGSKA (reference sequence). The CDR3 has 15 amino acids. For the CDR3, the DNA is TGCAGTGCTTGGAACCAGCGGGGCAGCTCCTACGAGCAGTACTTC. It yields the protein CSAWNQRGSSYEQYF.

The V and J genes are TRBV19 and TRBJ2-3; D perhaps matches TRBD1 (5 bases). In germline, CDR1 is LNHDA, CDR2 SQIVND (reference sequence). The CDR3 covers 13 residues. Trimming left V 3 bases short and J 3 bases short, with 7 bases between. The CDR3: CASSMQGTDTQYF. The CDR3 DNA sequence: TGTGCCAGTAGTATGCAGGGAACAGATACGCAGTATTTT.